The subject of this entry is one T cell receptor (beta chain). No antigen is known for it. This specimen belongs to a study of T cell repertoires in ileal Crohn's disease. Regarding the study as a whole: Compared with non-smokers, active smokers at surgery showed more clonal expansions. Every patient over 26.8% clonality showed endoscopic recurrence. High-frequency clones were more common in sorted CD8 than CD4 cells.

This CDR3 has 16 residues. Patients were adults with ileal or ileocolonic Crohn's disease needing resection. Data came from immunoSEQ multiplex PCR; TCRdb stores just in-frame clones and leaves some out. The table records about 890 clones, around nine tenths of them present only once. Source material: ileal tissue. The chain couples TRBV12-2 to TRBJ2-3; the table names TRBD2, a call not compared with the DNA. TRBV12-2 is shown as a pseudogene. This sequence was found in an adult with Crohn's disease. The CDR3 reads CASRPSLAGSTDTQYF. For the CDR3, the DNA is TGTGCAAGTCGCCCCTCACTAGCGGGGAGCACAGATACGCAGTATTTT.